These 11 T cell receptor beta chains came from one sample sequenced in a study of vaccination and CD4 T cells after COVID-19. As to treatment: approximately 10-day PBMC culture with coronavirus spike peptide pools or control peptides (ViraFEST assay). These receptors are not linked to any known antigen. Sequenced with the Oncomine TCR Beta short-read assay was DNA taken from cultured CD4+ T cells. TCRdb used MiXCR to reprocess the PCR reads, holding one entry per CDR3 protein. There are about 15,000 distinct CDR3 sequences in the sample; approximately 53% occur only once, and around 15% lies in the top ten. What was sequenced was CD4+ T cells from blood, cultured in vitro. These receptor sequences come from a human donor who had recovered from COVID-19.

This chain uses TRBV2 with TRBJ2-5, with 7 positions matching TRBD1. Trimming took 5 bases from V and 4 from J; bases not matched to a gene: 4. The CDR3 contains 13 residues. Germline V CDR1 and CDR2: SNHLY, FYNNEI. The CDR3 protein is CASSSNRGETQYF. The CDR3 DNA follows: TGTGCCAGCAGTTCAAACAGGGGAGAGACCCAGTACTTC.

V is TRBV20-1 and J is TRBJ2-5; 7 nucleotides match TRBD2. Germline CDR1 is DFQATT and CDR2 is SNEGSKA (reference sequence). The CDR3 runs 14 residues. J was trimmed by 1 base and V by 6 bases; bases with no gene match: 8. In DNA, the CDR3 is TGCAGTGCCGCCCGGGGGGTCGGCCAAGAGACCCAGTACTTC. As protein: CSAARGVGQETQYF.

In this sample, this clonotype is medium-sized. The chain uses TRBV15 and TRBJ1-3, with D tentatively TRBD1 (5 bases). Germline V gene data show CDR1 as LNHNV and CDR2 as YYDKDF (reference sequence). The CDR3 is made up of 13 amino acids. Trimming took off 5 bases at V and 2 bases at J, with 7 bases between the two ends. The CDR3 region has the DNA TGTGCCACCAGCGGGACGACTGGAAACACCATATATTTT. Its protein is CATSGTTGNTIYF.

The genes are TRBV6-2 or TRBV6-3 and TRBJ1-5; D possibly corresponds to TRBD1 (5 bases). Germline V gives CDR1 MNHEY, CDR2 SVGEGT. The CDR3 is 14 residues long. The V gene lost 4 bases and the J gene lost 11 bases, with 18 bases spanning the gap. CDR3 DNA: TGTGCCAGCAGTTTCGACCTCGGGGGACGGGCCCAGCATTTT. Translating gives CASSFDLGGRAQHF.

The chain employs TRBV5-1 and TRBJ2-1; D possibly uses TRBD1 or TRBD2 (5 bases each). This CDR3 is 12 amino acids long. Germline V gene lookup returns CDR1 SGHRS and CDR2 YFSETQ. V dropped 4 bases and J dropped 7 bases, with 9 bases sitting between them. The DNA for the CDR3 is TGCGCCAGCAGCCCATGGGGGAATGAGCAGTTCTTC. This sequence encodes CASSPWGNEQFF.

This clonotype has a handful of counts. The chain is built from TRBV7-2 and TRBJ1-6, with D perhaps matching TRBD1 (6 bases). Germline CDR1 and CDR2: SGHTA and FQGNSA. The CDR3 runs 16 residues. The germline V and J ends were trimmed by 5 bases and 10 bases, with 21 bases remaining between them. The DNA of the CDR3 is TGTGCCAGCAGCGCCCCGACAGGTTTAGTAGGGTCACCCCTCCACTTT. This codes for CASSAPTGLVGSPLHF. Filled out from reference TRBV7-2 and TRBJ1-6, the complete variable domain reads GAGVSQSPSNKVTEKGKDVELRCDPISGHTALYWYRQSLGQGLEFLIYFQGNSAPDKSGLPSDRFSAERTGGSVSTLTIQRTQQEDSAVYLCASSAPTGLVGSPLHFGNGTRLTVT.

The chain uses TRBV6-5 and TRBJ2-2; TRBD2 is a possible D gene (7 bases). The germline gives CDR1 MNHEY, CDR2 SVGAGI. V lost 0 bases and J lost 2, with 13 bases in between. The CDR3 loop spans 17 amino acids. CDR3 nucleotide sequence: TGTGCCAGCAGTTACTCGAGGGGGGGCTTCAACACCGGGGAGCTGTTTTTT. Translated: CASSYSRGGFNTGELFF.

This chain joins TRBV30 and TRBJ2-7; D is possibly TRBD2 (5 bases). V was trimmed by 4 bases and J by 3 bases, leaving 13 bases between them. The germline V gene encodes CDR1 GTSNPN and CDR2 SVGIG (reference sequence). The CDR3 runs 13 residues. CDR3 amino acids: CAWIRGVGYEQYF. CDR3 nucleotides: TGTGCCTGGATCCGGGGAGTCGGCTACGAGCAGTACTTC.

This clonotype has a handful of counts. The V gene is TRBV20-1, the J gene TRBJ1-2; tentative D call: TRBD1 (6 bases). V lost 0 bases to trimming and J lost 4 bases, with 18 bases between them. This CDR3 is built from 16 residues. CDR1 is DFQATT, CDR2 SNEGSKA, per germline (reference sequence). The CDR3 nucleotides are TGCAGTGCTAGAGATATTTATGCCAGGGGAATCTATGGCTACACCTTC. Protein sequence: CSARDIYARGIYGYTF.

This clonotype was counted between two and nine times. The rearrangement uses TRBV2 and TRBJ2-5; D possibly corresponds to TRBD2 (5 bases). Germline V gene lookup returns CDR1 SNHLY and CDR2 FYNNEI. The CDR3 sequence is 14 residues long. V lost 5 bases to trimming and J lost 2 bases, with 12 bases between them. This CDR3 reads CASSHRDPQETQYF. CDR3 nucleotides: TGTGCCAGCAGTCACCGGGATCCACAAGAGACCCAGTACTTC.

The chain has TRBV12-5 and TRBJ2-7; 7 bases line up with TRBD2. Germline V lookup: CDR1 LGHNT, CDR2 FRNRAP. V lost 5 bases to trimming and J lost 7 bases; unmatched junction nucleotides: 8. This CDR3 comprises 13 residues. The CDR3 reads CASGPETGGEQYF. DNA of the CDR3: TGTGCTAGTGGTCCGGAGACGGGGGGAGAGCAGTACTTC.